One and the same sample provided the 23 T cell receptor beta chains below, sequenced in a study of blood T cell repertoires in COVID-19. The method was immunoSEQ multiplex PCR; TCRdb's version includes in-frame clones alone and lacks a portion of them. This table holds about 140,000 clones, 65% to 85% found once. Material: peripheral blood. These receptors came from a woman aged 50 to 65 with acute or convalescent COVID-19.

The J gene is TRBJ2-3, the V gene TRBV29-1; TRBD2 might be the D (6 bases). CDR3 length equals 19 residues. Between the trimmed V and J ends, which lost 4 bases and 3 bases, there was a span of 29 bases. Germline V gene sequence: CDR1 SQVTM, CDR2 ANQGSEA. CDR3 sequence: CSVAGGIINQGFSTDTQYF. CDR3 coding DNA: TGCAGCGTTGCCGGGGGAATTATAAATCAGGGATTCTCGACAGATACGCAGTATTTT.

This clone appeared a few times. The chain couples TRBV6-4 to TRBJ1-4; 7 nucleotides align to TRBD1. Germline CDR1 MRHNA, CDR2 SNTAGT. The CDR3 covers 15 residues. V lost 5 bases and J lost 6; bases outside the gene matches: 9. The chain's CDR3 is CASSRVAGTDEKLFF. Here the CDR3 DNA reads TGTGCCAGCAGTAGGGTAGCCGGGACAGATGAAAAACTGTTTTTT.

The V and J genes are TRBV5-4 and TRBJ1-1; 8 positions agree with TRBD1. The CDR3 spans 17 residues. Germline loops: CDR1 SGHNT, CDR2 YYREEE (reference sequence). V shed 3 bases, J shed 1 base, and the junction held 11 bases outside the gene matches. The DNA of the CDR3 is TGTGCCAGCAGCTCGGGTGCAGGGGGCGATGGGAACACTGAAGCTTTCTTT. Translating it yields CASSSGAGGDGNTEAFF.

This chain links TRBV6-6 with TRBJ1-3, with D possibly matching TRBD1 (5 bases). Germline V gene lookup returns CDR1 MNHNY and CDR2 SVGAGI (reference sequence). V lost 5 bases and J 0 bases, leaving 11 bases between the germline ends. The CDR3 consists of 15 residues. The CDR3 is CASSPWGVSGNTIYF. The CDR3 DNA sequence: TGTGCCAGCAGTCCGTGGGGGGTCTCTGGAAACACCATATATTTT.

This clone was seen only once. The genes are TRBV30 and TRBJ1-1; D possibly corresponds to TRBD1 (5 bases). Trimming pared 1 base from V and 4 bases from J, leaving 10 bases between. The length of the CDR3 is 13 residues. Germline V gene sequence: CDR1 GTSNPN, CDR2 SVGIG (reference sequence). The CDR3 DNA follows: TGTGCCTGGAGTGGACGGGGGATCACTGAAGCTTTCTTT. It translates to CAWSGRGITEAFF.

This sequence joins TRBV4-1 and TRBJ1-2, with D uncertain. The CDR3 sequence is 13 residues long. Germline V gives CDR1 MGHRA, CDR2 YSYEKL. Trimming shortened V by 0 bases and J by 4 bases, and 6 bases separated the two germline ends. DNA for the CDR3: TGCGCCAGCAGCCAAGAGGGCATCTATGGCTACACCTTC. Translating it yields CASSQEGIYGYTF.

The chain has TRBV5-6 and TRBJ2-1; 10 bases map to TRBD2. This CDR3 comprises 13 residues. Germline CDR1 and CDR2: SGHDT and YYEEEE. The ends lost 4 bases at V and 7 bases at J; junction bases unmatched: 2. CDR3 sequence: CASSLSGGNEQFF. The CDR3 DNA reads TGTGCCAGCAGCCTTAGCGGGGGGAATGAGCAGTTCTTC.

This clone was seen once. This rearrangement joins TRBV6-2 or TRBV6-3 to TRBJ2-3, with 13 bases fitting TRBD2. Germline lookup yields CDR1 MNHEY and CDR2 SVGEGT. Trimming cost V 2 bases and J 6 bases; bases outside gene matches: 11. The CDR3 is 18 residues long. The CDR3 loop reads CASSYPGTSGAHGDTQYF. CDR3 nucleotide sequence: TGTGCCAGCAGTTACCCCGGGACTAGCGGGGCCCACGGGGATACGCAGTATTTT.

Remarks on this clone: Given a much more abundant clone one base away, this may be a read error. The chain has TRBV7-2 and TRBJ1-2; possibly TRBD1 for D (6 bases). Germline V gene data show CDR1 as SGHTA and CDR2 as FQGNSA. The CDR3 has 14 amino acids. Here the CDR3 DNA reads TGTGCCAGCAGCTCCCGACAGGAGAACTATGACTACACCTTC. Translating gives CASSSRQENYDYTF.

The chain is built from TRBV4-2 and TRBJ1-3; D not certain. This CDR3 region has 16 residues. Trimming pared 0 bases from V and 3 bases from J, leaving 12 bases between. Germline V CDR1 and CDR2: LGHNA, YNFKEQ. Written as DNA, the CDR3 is TGTGCCAGCAGCCAAGATAAGTTTGACAATGGAAACACCATATATTTT. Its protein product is CASSQDKFDNGNTIYF.

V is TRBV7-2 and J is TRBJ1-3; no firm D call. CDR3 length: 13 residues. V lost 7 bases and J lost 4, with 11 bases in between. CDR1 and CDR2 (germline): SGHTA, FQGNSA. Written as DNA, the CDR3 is TGTGCCAGCACCGAGGCGGGGGGAAACACCATATATTTT. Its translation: CASTEAGGNTIYF. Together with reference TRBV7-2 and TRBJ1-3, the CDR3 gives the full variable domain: GAGVSQSPSNKVTEKGKDVELRCDPISGHTALYWYRQSLGQGLEFLIYFQGNSAPDKSGLPSDRFSAERTGGSVSTLTIQRTQQEDSAVYLCASTEAGGNTIYFGEGSWLTVV.

Here the CDR3 DNA reads TGCGCCAGCTTTTTAATTCCCGGCTCTGGGGCCAACGTCCTGACTTTC. Translation gives CASFLIPGSGANVLTF. V gene TRBV5-1 combines with J gene TRBJ2-6; D is uncertain. The CDR3 is made up of 16 amino acids. CDR1 SGHRS and CDR2 YFSETQ come from the germline V gene. V was trimmed by 7 bases and J by 0 bases, leaving 14 bases between them.

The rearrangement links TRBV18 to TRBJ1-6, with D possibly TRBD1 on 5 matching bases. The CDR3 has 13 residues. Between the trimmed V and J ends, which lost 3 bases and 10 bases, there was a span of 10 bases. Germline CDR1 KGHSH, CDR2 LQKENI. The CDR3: CASSPGLESPLHF. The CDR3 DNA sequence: TGTGCCAGCTCACCGGGACTCGAATCACCCCTCCACTTT.

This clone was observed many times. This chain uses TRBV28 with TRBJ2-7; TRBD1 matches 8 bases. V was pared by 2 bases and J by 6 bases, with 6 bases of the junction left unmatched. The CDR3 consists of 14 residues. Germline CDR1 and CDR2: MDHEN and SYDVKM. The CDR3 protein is CASSLNQGAGEQYF. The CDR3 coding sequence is TGTGCCAGCAGTTTAAATCAGGGGGCGGGCGAGCAGTACTTC.

The CDR3 protein is CASSLVAGETYEQYF. The DNA for the CDR3 is TGCGCCAGCAGCTTGGTAGCGGGGGAAACCTACGAGCAGTACTTC. The chain links TRBV5-1 to TRBJ2-7, with 9 bases aligning to TRBD2. Germline CDR1 is SGHRS and CDR2 is YFSETQ. The junction had 3 bases not matched to a gene; V was cut back by 0 bases and J by 2 bases. The CDR3 extends over 15 amino acids.

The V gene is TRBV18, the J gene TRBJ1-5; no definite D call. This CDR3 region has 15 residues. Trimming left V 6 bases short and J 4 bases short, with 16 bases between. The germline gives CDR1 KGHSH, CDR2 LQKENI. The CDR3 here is CASSPTAIENQPQHF. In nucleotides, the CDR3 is TGTGCCAGCTCCCCCACCGCCATAGAAAATCAGCCCCAGCATTTT.

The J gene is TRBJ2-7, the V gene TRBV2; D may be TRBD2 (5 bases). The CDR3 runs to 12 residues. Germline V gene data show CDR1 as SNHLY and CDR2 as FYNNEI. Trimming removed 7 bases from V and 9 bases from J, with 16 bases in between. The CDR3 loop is CASNDPSRGQYF. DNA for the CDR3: TGTGCCAGCAATGACCCGTCCCGGGGGCAGTACTTC.

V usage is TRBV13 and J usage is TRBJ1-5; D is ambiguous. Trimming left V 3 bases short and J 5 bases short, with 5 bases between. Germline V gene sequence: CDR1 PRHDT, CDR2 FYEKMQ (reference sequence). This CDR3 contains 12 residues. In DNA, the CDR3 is TGTGCCAGCAGCTTGGGAGATCAGCCCCAGCATTTT. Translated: CASSLGDQPQHF.

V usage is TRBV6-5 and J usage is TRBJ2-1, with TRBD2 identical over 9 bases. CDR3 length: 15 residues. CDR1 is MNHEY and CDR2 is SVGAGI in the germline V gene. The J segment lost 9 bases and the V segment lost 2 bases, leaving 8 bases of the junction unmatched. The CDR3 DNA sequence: TGTGCCAGCAGTTACGGCGGGGGGGCCGGGAGTGAGCAGTTCTTC. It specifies CASSYGGGAGSEQFF.

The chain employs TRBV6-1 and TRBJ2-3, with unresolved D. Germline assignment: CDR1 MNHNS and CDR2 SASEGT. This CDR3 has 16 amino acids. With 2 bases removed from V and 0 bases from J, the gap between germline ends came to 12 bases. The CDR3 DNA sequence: TGTGCCAGCAGTGAATGGCAGACATCTAGCACAGATACGCAGTATTTT. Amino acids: CASSEWQTSSTDTQYF.

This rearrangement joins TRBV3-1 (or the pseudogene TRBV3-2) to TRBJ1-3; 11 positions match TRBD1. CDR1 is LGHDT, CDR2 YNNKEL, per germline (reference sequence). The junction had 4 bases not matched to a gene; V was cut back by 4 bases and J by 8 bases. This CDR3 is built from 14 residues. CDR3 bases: TGTGCCAGCAGCCGGACAGGGGGCTTGGACACCATATATTTT. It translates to CASSRTGGLDTIYF.

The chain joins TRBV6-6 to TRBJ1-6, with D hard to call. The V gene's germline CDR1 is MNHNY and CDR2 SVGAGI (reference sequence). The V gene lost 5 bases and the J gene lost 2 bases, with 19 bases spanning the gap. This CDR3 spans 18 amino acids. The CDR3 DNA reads TGTGCCAGCAGTCCTCGAGGAGTCGTGAGTGCCTATAATTCACCCCTCCACTTT. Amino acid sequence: CASSPRGVVSAYNSPLHF.

DNA for the CDR3: TGCGCCAGCAGCCCGCAGGCACCTAATGAAAAACTGTTTTTT. It codes for CASSPQAPNEKLFF. This rearrangement joins TRBV5-1 to TRBJ1-4; the D is unclear. V shed 4 bases and J shed 3 bases, with 10 bases lying between them. The CDR3 is 14 residues long. Germline assignment: CDR1 SGHRS and CDR2 YFSETQ.